A selection of T cell receptor beta chains follows, all from one sample in a study of blood T cell repertoires in COVID-19. The table came from immunoSEQ multiplex PCR; TCRdb's copy has only in-frame clones and leaves some out. The sample yields hundreds of thousands of clones, over 85% seen once. The sequenced sample consisted of PBMCs or T cells enriched from blood (not recorded which). The source is a man aged 55-75 years who had recovered from COVID-19. CDR3s include the opening cysteine and the closing phenylalanine or tryptophan. D genes are given only for firm matches. Rows may omit the clone size; those that give it use once, few, many or a size class.

size: NA
J: TRBJ1-4
D: NA
V: TRBV11-3
DNA: TGTGCCAGCGGTACAGGGATGGGTGAAAAACTGTTTTTT
CDR3: CASGTGMGEKLFF

size: few
J: TRBJ1-1
D: NA
V: TRBV28
DNA: TGTGCCGCCGATCGAATGGGCCAGAACACTGAAGCTTTCTTT
CDR3: CAADRMGQNTEAFF

size: NA
J: TRBJ1-1
D: NA
V: TRBV21-1
DNA: TGTGCCAGCAGCGATCGTAGGAGCTCGGTCCCGAACACTGAAGCTTTCTTT
CDR3: CASSDRRSSVPNTEAFF

size: NA
J: TRBJ2-1
D: TRBD2
V: TRBV28
DNA: TGTGCCAGCAGTCCCCCATACGGGGGGAGAGGGAGGACTGAGCAGTTCTTC
CDR3: CASSPPYGGRGRTEQFF

size: NA
J: TRBJ2-7
D: TRBD1
V: TRBV3-1/TRBV3-2
DNA: TGTGCCAGCAGCCAAGGCAGGGGGCACCGCGAGCAGTACTTC
CDR3: CASSQGRGHREQYF

size: NA
J: TRBJ2-7
D: TRBD1
V: TRBV10-3
DNA: TGTGCCATCAGTGGGACAGGCCGCTACGAGCAGTACTTC
CDR3: CAISGTGRYEQYF

size: NA
J: TRBJ2-7
D: NA
V: TRBV19
DNA: TGTGCCAGTAGTATCGAGCAGGGAATAACCTACGAGCAGTACTTC
CDR3: CASSIEQGITYEQYF

size: once
J: TRBJ1-5
D: TRBD1
V: TRBV6-5
DNA: TGTGCCACCCGGGACAGCTCTACAGATCAGCCCCAGCATTTT
CDR3: CATRDSSTDQPQHF

size: NA
J: TRBJ2-6
D: NA
V: TRBV7-9
DNA: TGTGCCAGCAGCTTAGACGGTGGTGTCTGGGCCAACGTCCTGACTTTC
CDR3: CASSLDGGVWANVLTF

size: few
J: TRBJ2-3
D: TRBD1
V: TRBV2
DNA: TGTGCCAGCAGTGAGTTGGCAGGGGGCTCCACAGATACGCAGTATTTT
CDR3: CASSELAGGSTDTQYF

size: NA
J: TRBJ1-1
D: NA
V: TRBV2
DNA: TGTGCTCCAGCTCCAAGGAGGGACTCTGAAGCTTTCTTT
CDR3: CAPAPRRDSEAFF

size: many
J: TRBJ1-1
D: TRBD1
V: TRBV5-1
DNA: TGCGCCAGCAGCTTACAGGGGGCCACTGAAGCTTTCTTT
CDR3: CASSLQGATEAFF

size: NA
J: TRBJ2-1
D: TRBD1
V: TRBV13
DNA: TGTGCCAGCAGCCCCTCTAGACAGGGGGGCTACAATGAGCAGTTCTTC
CDR3: CASSPSRQGGYNEQFF

size: once
J: TRBJ1-2
D: NA
V: TRBV6-5
DNA: TGTGCCAGCGGACAGTCCCAAACCGGCTATGGCTACACCTTC
CDR3: CASGQSQTGYGYTF

size: once
J: TRBJ1-1
D: NA
V: TRBV5-1
DNA: TGCGCCAGCAGCTTGTATGGGGCTGGGAACACTGAAGCTTTCTTT
CDR3: CASSLYGAGNTEAFF

size: once
J: TRBJ2-1
D: NA
V: TRBV7-9
DNA: TGTGCCAGCAGCTTAGCATCAGGGCATTACAATGAGCAGTTCTTC
CDR3: CASSLASGHYNEQFF

size: NA
J: TRBJ2-7
D: TRBD2
V: TRBV4-3
DNA: TGCGCCAGCAGCCGACGGACCAAACTAGCGGGGACGATCTACGAGCAGTACTTC
CDR3: CASSRRTKLAGTIYEQYF

size: NA
J: TRBJ1-1
D: TRBD1
V: TRBV19
DNA: TGTGCCAGTAGTACCGGGGACAGGTTTACCGAAGCTTTCTTT
CDR3: CASSTGDRFTEAFF

size: NA
J: TRBJ2-1
D: NA
V: TRBV9
DNA: TGTGCCAGCACAAGGGGCAGTTACAATGAGCAGTTCTTC
CDR3: CASTRGSYNEQFF

size: NA
J: TRBJ2-7
D: NA
V: TRBV28
DNA: TGTGCCAGCATGGGGACTCTTCTCTACGAGCAGTACTTC
CDR3: CASMGTLLYEQYF

size: NA
J: TRBJ2-2
D: NA
V: TRBV10-2
DNA: TGCGCCAGCAGTGCAAGGGGTGCGAACACCGGGGAGCTGTTTTTT
CDR3: CASSARGANTGELFF

size: few
J: TRBJ2-2
D: TRBD2
V: TRBV19
DNA: TGTGCCAGTAGTATAGAGGGACTAGCGGCGAACACCGGGGAGCTGTTTTTT
CDR3: CASSIEGLAANTGELFF

size: NA
J: TRBJ1-2
D: NA
V: TRBV7-6
DNA: TGTGCCAGCAGCTTAGGCCGCGCAGGGCATGGCTACACCTTC
CDR3: CASSLGRAGHGYTF

size: NA
J: TRBJ2-7
D: NA
V: TRBV9
DNA: TGTGCCAGCAGCGTAGAGGGGGGGGGAGCCGAGCAGTACTTC
CDR3: CASSVEGGGAEQYF

size: NA
J: TRBJ1-2
D: NA
V: TRBV7-8
DNA: TGTGCCAGCAGCTTAGGGGCAGCCAACCCCTACTATGGCTACACCTTC
CDR3: CASSLGAANPYYGYTF

size: once
J: TRBJ2-7
D: TRBD1
V: TRBV6-1
DNA: TGTGCCAGCAGTGAAGCCGGGACAGAGTACGAGCAGTACTTC
CDR3: CASSEAGTEYEQYF

size: once
J: TRBJ2-2
D: TRBD1
V: TRBV2
DNA: TGTGCCAGCAGTACCACAGGGGCGAGGTTAAACACCGGGGAGCTGTTTTTT
CDR3: CASSTTGARLNTGELFF

size: NA
J: TRBJ1-2
D: TRBD1
V: TRBV7-2
DNA: TGTGCCAGCAGCTTACAGGGGGCAGGTGGCTACACCTTC
CDR3: CASSLQGAGGYTF

size: NA
J: TRBJ2-7
D: TRBD1
V: TRBV27
DNA: TGTGCCAGCAGTTTTTCCGGGACAGGGGGCTACGAGCAGTACTTC
CDR3: CASSFSGTGGYEQYF

size: NA
J: TRBJ1-1
D: NA
V: TRBV11-3
DNA: TGTGCCAGCAGCGTACTGTGGAACACTGAAGCTTTCTTT
CDR3: CASSVLWNTEAFF

size: NA
J: TRBJ2-2
D: NA
V: TRBV3-1/TRBV3-2
DNA: TGTGCCAGCAGCCAGGGCAGGGGAAGGTACACCGGGGAGCTGTTTTTT
CDR3: CASSQGRGRYTGELFF

size: NA
J: TRBJ2-7
D: NA
V: TRBV10-3
DNA: TGTGCCATCGGCCCGTCAGGGGCTGTTACTTCGGACCTCTACGAGCAGTACTTC
CDR3: CAIGPSGAVTSDLYEQYF

size: NA
J: TRBJ2-1
D: NA
V: TRBV4-1
DNA: TGCGCCAGCAGCCAAGAAGGGGCCCCCGGATTTAGTGAGCAGTTCTTC
CDR3: CASSQEGAPGFSEQFF

size: NA
J: TRBJ2-3
D: NA
V: TRBV14
DNA: TGTGCCAGCAGCCAAGCAAGGGGGGATACGCAGTATTTT
CDR3: CASSQARGDTQYF

size: NA
J: TRBJ1-1
D: NA
V: TRBV4-1
DNA: TGCGCCAGCAGGTTTGCGGTGAACACTGAAGCTTTCTTT
CDR3: CASRFAVNTEAFF

size: NA
J: TRBJ2-7
D: NA
V: TRBV27
DNA: TGTGCCAGCAGTTCGGGACTTTATGGGCAGTACTTC
CDR3: CASSSGLYGQYF

size: NA
J: TRBJ2-5
D: TRBD1
V: TRBV6-5
DNA: TGTGCCAGCGGTCGGACAGGGGACGGGGGGACCCAGTACTTC
CDR3: CASGRTGDGGTQYF

size: NA
J: TRBJ2-3
D: NA
V: TRBV19
DNA: TGTGCCAGTAGTGCCGGAGGTGGCACAGATACGCAGTATTTT
CDR3: CASSAGGGTDTQYF

size: NA
J: TRBJ2-1
D: NA
V: TRBV4-3
DNA: TGCGCCAGCAGCCAGAGCCCCGAGAACTACAATGAGCAGTTCTTC
CDR3: CASSQSPENYNEQFF

size: NA
J: TRBJ2-3
D: NA
V: TRBV11-3
DNA: TGTGCCAGCAGCTTAGAGGCAAGCACAGATACGCAGTATTTT
CDR3: CASSLEASTDTQYF

size: once
J: TRBJ1-3
D: NA
V: TRBV7-9
DNA: TGTGCCAGCAGCCGGAGCCCCTCGAGGAACACCATATATTTT
CDR3: CASSRSPSRNTIYF

size: once
J: TRBJ2-5
D: TRBD2
V: TRBV18
DNA: TGTGCCAGCTCACTCACGCGGGGGGAGACCCAGTACTTC
CDR3: CASSLTRGETQYF

size: NA
J: TRBJ1-1
D: NA
V: TRBV5-6
DNA: TGTGCCAGCGGAAGAGGGAACACTGAAGCTTTCTTT
CDR3: CASGRGNTEAFF

size: NA
J: TRBJ1-2
D: NA
V: TRBV4-2
DNA: TGTGCCAGCAGCCAAGCCTCCCCGAGTAACTATGGCTACACCTTC
CDR3: CASSQASPSNYGYTF